Each of the 5 T cell receptor beta chains below was sequenced from the same sample in a study of response to subunit inactivated influenza vaccine. TCRdb re-called the RT-PCR reads through MiXCR, storing one row per CDR3 protein. The repertoire holds over 450,000 distinct CDR3 sequences, approximately 12% seen once, with approximately 14% in the top ten. The specimen was PBMCs from blood, collected 35 to 45 days after vaccination. Every receptor here comes from a man aged 50-60 years who received an inactivated influenza vaccine.

The sample holds many counts of this clonotype. The V gene is TRBV27, the J gene TRBJ2-3; D is undetermined. The CDR3 contains 13 residues. Trimming shortened V by 6 bases and J by 5 bases, and 12 bases separated the two germline ends. Germline V gene lookup returns CDR1 MNHEY and CDR2 SMNVEV (reference sequence). The CDR3 region has the DNA TGTGCCAGCAGCCCCGGCCTTGGAGATACGCAGTATTTT. This sequence encodes CASSPGLGDTQYF.

This clonotype was seen only a few times. This sequence joins TRBV6-2 or TRBV6-3 and TRBJ2-3; the D call may be TRBD1 or TRBD2 (6 bases each). Germline values: CDR1 MNHEY, CDR2 SVGEGT. This CDR3 contains 15 residues. The germline V and J ends were trimmed by 5 bases and 1 base, with 13 bases remaining between them. CDR3 sequence: CASSIQGGGTDTQYF. The CDR3, as DNA: TGTGCCAGCAGTATACAGGGAGGCGGCACAGATACGCAGTATTTT.

A few counts support this clonotype. This chain joins TRBV29-1 and TRBJ2-1; the match to TRBD2 covers 14 bases. Germline-derived CDR1 and CDR2 are SQVTM and ANQGSEA. Trimming removed 3 bases from V and 7 bases from J; junction bases left unmatched: 20. The CDR3 runs to 20 residues. The CDR3 DNA sequence: TGCAGCGTTGATAGAGTACCGGGACTAGCGGGAGTTATCCAAGGGAATGAGCAGTTCTTC. This encodes CSVDRVPGLAGVIQGNEQFF.

This clonotype was counted ten times or more. J is TRBJ2-1 and V is TRBV20-1; 7 bases line up with TRBD1. The CDR3 sequence is 14 residues long. Per germline, CDR1 DFQATT and CDR2 SNEGSKA (reference sequence). J gave up 0 bases and V 5 bases, and 4 bases lay outside the gene matches. CDR3 sequence: CSAPDRVSYNEQFF. The CDR3 DNA sequence: TGCAGTGCTCCTGACAGGGTCTCCTACAATGAGCAGTTCTTC.

V gene TRBV5-1 combines with J gene TRBJ1-2; the D is unclear. The CDR3 consists of 14 residues. The germline gives CDR1 SGHRS, CDR2 YFSETQ. Deletions cut 4 bases from V and 2 bases from J, with 12 bases between. The CDR3 loop reads CASSIRTNNYGYTF. CDR3 in DNA: TGCGCCAGCAGCATAAGGACGAACAACTATGGCTACACCTTC.